The entry that follows covers one T cell receptor (beta chain) sequence. What it binds is unknown. This specimen belongs to a study of PD-1 blockade in mismatch repair-deficient tumors. Study details: All were previously treated, progressing patients with eleven to twelve mismatch repair-deficient cancer types.

Mismatch repair deficiency was confirmed in all patients, by PCR or immunohistochemistry. TCR sequencing covered a few patients who responded to pembrolizumab. Germline V gives CDR1 MNHNY, CDR2 SVGAGI (reference sequence). This CDR3 comprises 13 residues. V lost 10 bases, J lost 2 bases, and 6 bases stayed unmatched. Profiling relied on immunoSEQ multiplex PCR, and the TCRdb table lists in-frame clones only, not all of them. The profile shows tens of thousands of clones, approximately 84% of them singletons. Findings of the study overall: Rapid post-treatment expansion, then contraction, generally preceding radiologic response, marked tumor-resident clones.

The genes are TRBV6-6 and TRBJ2-7, with TRBD1 matching over 9 bases. The source was peripheral blood, collected 12 weeks after starting pembrolizumab. The TCR comes from an adult with mismatch repair-deficient cancer. The CDR3 loop reads CATTGQGTYEQYF. As DNA, the CDR3 is TGTGCCACCACGGGACAGGGTACCTACGAGCAGTACTTC.